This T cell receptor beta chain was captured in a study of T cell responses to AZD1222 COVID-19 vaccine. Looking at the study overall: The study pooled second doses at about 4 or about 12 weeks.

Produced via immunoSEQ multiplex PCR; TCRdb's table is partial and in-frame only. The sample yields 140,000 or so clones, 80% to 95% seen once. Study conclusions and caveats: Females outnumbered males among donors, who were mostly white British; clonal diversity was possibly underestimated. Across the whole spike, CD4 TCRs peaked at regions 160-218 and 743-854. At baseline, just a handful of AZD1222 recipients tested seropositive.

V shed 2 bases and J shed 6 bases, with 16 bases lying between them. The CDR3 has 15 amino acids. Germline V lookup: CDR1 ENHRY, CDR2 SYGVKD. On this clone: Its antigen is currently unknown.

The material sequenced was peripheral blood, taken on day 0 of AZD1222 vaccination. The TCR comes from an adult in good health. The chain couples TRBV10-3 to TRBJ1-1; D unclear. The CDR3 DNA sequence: TGTGCCATCAGTGAGAGTGGGCAGAGGAGGGCTGAAGCTTTCTTT. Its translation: CAISESGQRRAEAFF.